This T cell receptor (beta chain) was obtained from a study of T cells after yellow fever vaccination. Study outcomes and limitations: Contamination of FACS-sorted repertoires by abundant clonotypes from the bulk population could occur. Clones that expanded after primary vaccination mostly reappeared after the booster (approximately 96% CD4, 88% CD8).

V trimming: 5 bases; J trimming: 2 bases; junction bases outside the gene matches: 14. The germline gives CDR1 SEHNR, CDR2 FQNEAQ (reference sequence). The CDR3 runs to 18 residues. This clonotype was counted at least ten times. No antigen is known for it. In TCRdb, the 5' RACE reads were re-called with MiXCR into one record per CDR3 protein. The sample contains some 250,000 distinct CDR3 sequences, over 3% of which appear only once. This receptor was obtained from a man between 18 and 35 years old who received the YFV17D yellow fever vaccine. The gene calls are TRBV7-9 and TRBJ2-3, with 9 bases lining up with TRBD2. Sequencing used PBMCs, obtained 15 days after the yellow fever booster vaccination. The CDR3 region has the DNA TGTGCCAGCAGCCCTAGTTTAGCGGGGGACGGGATCACAGATACGCAGTATTTT. This sequence encodes CASSPSLAGDGITDTQYF.